Listed here are 24 T cell receptor beta chains from one sample, sequenced in a study of Tregs in tolerant kidney transplant recipients. Profiling relied on immunoSEQ multiplex PCR, and the TCRdb table lists in-frame clones only, not all of them. Of about 83,000 clones listed, approximately 98% are singletons. The material was CD4+ T cells from blood, obtained before the transplant. Receptor source: a human donor who received a combined kidney and bone marrow transplant.

The chain couples TRBV28 to TRBJ1-2, with 10 bases matching TRBD1. V trimming: 6 bases; J trimming: 5 bases; junction bases outside the gene matches: 18. The CDR3 extends over 18 amino acids. Germline V gene data show CDR1 as MDHEN and CDR2 as SYDVKM. CDR3 DNA sequence: TGTGCCAGCAGATCCCAACCGGGACAGGGGAATAACTGGTATGGCTACACCTTC. Protein sequence: CASRSQPGQGNNWYGYTF.

J is TRBJ2-1 and V is TRBV12-5; TRBD2 agrees at 8 bases. V shed 1 base, J shed 3 bases, and the junction held 5 bases outside the gene matches. Germline CDR1 and CDR2: LGHNT and FRNRAP. This CDR3 is built from 16 residues. Written as DNA, the CDR3 is TGTGCTAGTGGTTTGGATCCGGGACTAGGCTACAATGAGCAGTTCTTC. Translated: CASGLDPGLGYNEQFF.

This chain uses TRBV7-2 with TRBJ1-3; TRBD1 is a possible D gene (6 bases). The CDR3 is 17 residues long. Trimming shortened V by 5 bases and J by 0 bases, and 17 bases separated the two germline ends. CDR1 is SGHTA and CDR2 is FQGNSA in the germline V gene. The CDR3 loop is CASSQQGNPGSGNTIYF. CDR3 in DNA: TGTGCCAGCAGCCAACAGGGTAACCCCGGCTCTGGAAACACCATATATTTT.

V and J are TRBV6-4 and TRBJ2-3; D possibly corresponds to TRBD2 (6 bases). The germline V and J ends were trimmed by 8 bases and 3 bases, with 15 bases remaining between them. Germline CDR1 is MRHNA and CDR2 is SNTAGT. CDR3 length: 14 residues. CDR3 nucleotides: TGTGCCAGCCGCCCACGGGGGAGAACAGATACGCAGTATTTT. Amino acids: CASRPRGRTDTQYF.

This rearrangement joins TRBV11-3 to TRBJ2-3; 12 nucleotides align to TRBD2. Germline CDR1 is SGHNT and CDR2 is YENEEA. The CDR3 is made up of 14 amino acids. V lost 10 bases to trimming and J lost 0 bases; unmatched junction nucleotides: 2. This CDR3 is CATTSGGSTDTQYF. The CDR3 DNA sequence: TGTGCCACCACTAGCGGGGGGAGCACAGATACGCAGTATTTT.

The count of this clone is one. The rearrangement uses TRBV5-1 and TRBJ2-1; the match to TRBD2 covers 8 bases. Trimming cost V 5 bases and J 3 bases; bases outside gene matches: 10. Per the germline V gene, CDR1 is SGHRS and CDR2 is YFSETQ. The CDR3 is 16 residues long. This chain's CDR3 is CASRAGGSILYNEQFF. CDR3 coding DNA: TGCGCCAGCAGGGCGGGGGGATCTATCCTCTACAATGAGCAGTTCTTC.

The J gene is TRBJ1-2, the V gene TRBV29-1, with D tentatively TRBD1 (6 bases). Per germline, CDR1 SQVTM and CDR2 ANQGSEA. V dropped 2 bases and J dropped 4 bases, with 20 bases sitting between them. The CDR3 extends over 16 amino acids. The DNA of the CDR3 is TGCAGCGTTGAAACCCTAAACAGGGAAAGTACCTATGGCTACACCTTC. As protein: CSVETLNRESTYGYTF.

The rearrangement joins TRBV11-3 to TRBJ2-2; 11 positions match TRBD1. The CDR3 length is 17 residues. Germline V gene data show CDR1 as SGHNT and CDR2 as YENEEA. The V segment lost 6 bases and the J segment 5 bases; nucleotides outside the gene matches: 11. In nucleotides, the CDR3 is TGTGCCAGCAGATCCCCAAGAGGGACAGGGGGTACCGGGGAGCTGTTTTTT. This encodes CASRSPRGTGGTGELFF.

This chain uses TRBV7-2 with TRBJ1-1, with D perhaps matching TRBD1 (6 bases). Germline V lookup: CDR1 SGHTA, CDR2 FQGNSA. V was pared by 1 base and J by 5 bases, with 8 bases between. The CDR3 runs 13 residues. The DNA of the CDR3 is TGTGCCAGCAGCTTAGAAAGGGGGACTGAAGCTTTCTTT. It is translated as CASSLERGTEAFF. The full variable domain, in which reference TRBV7-2 and TRBJ1-1 provide the parts outside the CDR3, is GAGVSQSPSNKVTEKGKDVELRCDPISGHTALYWYRQSLGQGLEFLIYFQGNSAPDKSGLPSDRFSAERTGGSVSTLTIQRTQQEDSAVYLCASSLERGTEAFFGQGTRLTVV.

The chain joins TRBV11-2 to TRBJ2-3; no clear D. This CDR3 spans 16 amino acids. V lost 0 bases to trimming and J lost 4 bases, with 14 bases between them. CDR1 and CDR2 (germline): SGHAT, FQNNGV. CDR3: CASSLDIPGAADTQYF. The DNA for the CDR3 is TGTGCCAGCAGCTTAGATATCCCGGGTGCCGCAGATACGCAGTATTTT.

This clone was detected only once. The rearrangement joins TRBV12-5 to TRBJ1-1; 10 nucleotides agree with TRBD1. Germline CDR1 LGHNT, CDR2 FRNRAP. The CDR3 consists of 19 residues. Losses at the gene ends were 6 bases for V and 3 bases for J; bases not matched to a gene: 19. The CDR3 loop is CASGLLRVPDRGRDTEAFF. As DNA, the CDR3 is TGTGCTAGTGGCCTGCTACGAGTCCCGGACAGGGGGAGGGACACTGAAGCTTTCTTT.

Only one count was recorded for this clone. The V and J genes are TRBV5-4 and TRBJ2-5; maybe TRBD2 (7 bases). Germline V gives CDR1 SGHNT, CDR2 YYREEE (reference sequence). V gave up 4 bases and J gave up 5 bases, with 15 bases separating them. This CDR3 region has 14 residues. CDR3 region: CASSIRGRGETQYF. The CDR3, as DNA: TGTGCCAGCAGCATTAGGGGGAGGGGGGAGACCCAGTACTTC.

The chain links TRBV5-1 to TRBJ1-4; TRBD1 matches at 10 bases. CDR1 and CDR2 from the germline V gene are SGHRS and YFSETQ. The CDR3 extends over 14 amino acids. V gave up 5 bases and J gave up 7 bases; unmatched junction bases: 5. CDR3: CASRTGTGVEKLFF. CDR3 coding DNA: TGCGCCAGCAGAACCGGGACAGGGGTTGAAAAACTGTTTTTT.

This sequence joins TRBV2 and TRBJ1-2; D remains unclear. CDR3 size: 14 residues. Germline CDR1 and CDR2: SNHLY and FYNNEI. V was pared by 2 bases and J by 4 bases, with 11 bases between. This CDR3 is CASSEFAGAYGYTF. CDR3 nucleotides: TGTGCCAGCAGTGAATTTGCAGGTGCCTATGGCTACACCTTC.

CDR3 nucleotides: TGCGCCAGCAGTCAATCAAGCACAGGGGAGCATCAGCCCCAGCATTTT. Translated: CASSQSSTGEHQPQHF. The V and J genes are TRBV23-1 and TRBJ1-5; the match to TRBD1 covers 7 bases. TRBV23-1 is noted as an ORF with a role that remains uncertain. V lost 0 bases to trimming and J lost 5 bases; unmatched junction nucleotides: 7. This CDR3 is built from 16 residues.

This chain joins TRBV18 and TRBJ2-7, with TRBD1 as a possible D gene (6 bases). V lost 6 bases and J 0 bases, leaving 15 bases between the germline ends. The germline gives CDR1 KGHSH, CDR2 LQKENI. The CDR3 sequence is 15 residues long. The CDR3 region is CASSRGQWSSYEQYF. DNA for the CDR3: TGTGCCAGCTCCAGGGGTCAGTGGAGCTCCTACGAGCAGTACTTC. Combining the CDR3 with reference TRBV18 and TRBJ2-7 gives the whole variable domain NAGVMQNPRHLVRRRGQEARLRCSPMKGHSHVYWYRQLPEEGLKFMVYLQKENIIDESGMPKERFSAEFPKEGPSILRIQQVVRGDSAAYFCASSRGQWSSYEQYFGPGTRLTVT.

The V call is TRBV9, the J call TRBJ2-7; 7 positions agree with TRBD1. There are 14 residues in the CDR3. Germline V gives CDR1 SGDLS, CDR2 YYNGEE. V lost 3 bases, J lost 0 bases, and 3 bases stayed unmatched. The CDR3 sequence: CASSETGTSYEQYF. The CDR3 DNA reads TGTGCCAGCAGCGAGACAGGGACCTCCTACGAGCAGTACTTC.

The gene calls are TRBV7-2 and TRBJ1-6; D may be TRBD1 (6 bases). The V end was cut by 2 bases, the J end by 9 bases, with 14 bases between. The CDR3 runs 15 residues. Germline CDR1 reads SGHTA; CDR2 reads FQGNSA. The CDR3 sequence: CASSLMQGSISPLHF. CDR3 coding DNA: TGTGCCAGCAGCTTAATGCAGGGGTCGATTTCACCCCTCCACTTT.

V usage is TRBV19 and J usage is TRBJ1-2; 7 bases match TRBD1. The CDR3 spans 16 residues. Trimming at V came to 0 bases and at J to 3 bases, leaving 7 bases not matched to a gene. CDR1 and CDR2 from the germline V gene are LNHDA and SQIVND (reference sequence). Written as DNA, the CDR3 is TGTGCCAGTAGTATAGACACGCGACAGGGACACTATGGCTACACCTTC. Protein sequence: CASSIDTRQGHYGYTF. The full variable domain, rest sourced from reference TRBV19 and TRBJ1-2, is DGGITQSPKYLFRKEGQNVTLSCEQNLNHDAMYWYRQDPGQGLRLIYYSQIVNDFQKGDIAEGYSVSREKKESFPLTVTSAQKNPTAFYLCASSIDTRQGHYGYTFGSGTRLTVV.

This chain uses TRBV12-1 with TRBJ2-6; the tabulated D call, TRBD1, remains unverified against the DNA. TRBV12-1 is given as a pseudogene. CDR3 size: 19 residues. The CDR3: CASSLHVGQIIPGANVLTF. CDR3 DNA: TGTGCCAGCAGCCTTCACGTGGGACAGATCATCCCTGGGGCCAACGTCCTGACTTTC.

The chain joins TRBV18 to TRBJ1-1, with TRBD1 matching over 9 bases. V trimming: 3 bases; J trimming: 8 bases; junction bases outside the gene matches: 1. Germline CDR1 reads KGHSH; CDR2 reads LQKENI. The CDR3 is 12 residues long. In nucleotides, the CDR3 is TGTGCCAGCTCACCGGGACAGGGAGAAGCTTTCTTT. Residues: CASSPGQGEAFF. Combining the CDR3 with reference TRBV18 and TRBJ1-1 gives the whole variable domain NAGVMQNPRHLVRRRGQEARLRCSPMKGHSHVYWYRQLPEEGLKFMVYLQKENIIDESGMPKERFSAEFPKEGPSILRIQQVVRGDSAAYFCASSPGQGEAFFGQGTRLTVV.

This chain links TRBV5-1 with TRBJ1-2, with TRBD1 matching 9 bases. The CDR3 is made up of 14 amino acids. The germline CDR1 and CDR2 sequences are SGHRS and YFSETQ. V gave up 4 bases and J gave up 6 bases; unmatched junction bases: 7. The CDR3 sequence is CASSEGQGLNGYTF. The CDR3 nucleotides are TGCGCCAGCAGCGAGGGACAGGGTCTGAATGGCTACACCTTC.

The rearrangement uses TRBV7-9 and TRBJ2-7; 7 positions agree with TRBD1. There are 18 residues in the CDR3. V dropped 5 bases and J dropped 3; count of bases not matched to a gene: 19. Per germline, CDR1 SEHNR and CDR2 FQNEAQ (reference sequence). CDR3 nucleotide sequence: TGTGCCAGCAGCATACTCCCGGGACAGCTTACCCTTTTCTACGAGCAGTACTTC. As protein: CASSILPGQLTLFYEQYF.

This chain uses TRBV2 with TRBJ2-3; 8 nucleotides align to TRBD1. Germline V gene lookup returns CDR1 SNHLY and CDR2 FYNNEI. The J segment lost 6 bases and the V segment lost 5 bases, leaving 7 bases of the junction unmatched. The CDR3 runs 14 residues. CDR3 coding DNA: TGTGCCAGCAGTTGGGACAGGTCAGGGGATACGCAGTATTTT. It is translated as CASSWDRSGDTQYF.